This paragraph covers one TCR beta chain sequence. Its matching antigen is unknown. TCR alpha and beta CDR3s were amplified from mRNA by semiquantitative ARM-PCR. ARM-PCR used tagged nested gene-specific primers, then communal superprimers for exponential amplification. TCRdb reanalysed the multiplex PCR reads using MiXCR and keeps one entry per CDR3 protein. Of approximately 14,000 distinct CDR3 sequences in the sample, 60% are singletons; the top ten hold about 2.2%. This sample is drawn from a study of relationships among human T cell subsets. Points from the study as a whole: Over 50% of CD8+ cytotoxic sequences were in clones over 100 reads; regulatory and Th2 had few.

CD4+ cells were positively selected first, then anti-CD25 beads isolated CD4+CD25+ regulatory T cells. CDR1 is SEHNR and CDR2 is FQNEAQ in the germline V gene (reference sequence). The CDR3 length is 14 residues. The V end lost 3 bases, the J end lost 5 bases, and 8 bases lay between the germline ends. The chain combines TRBV7-9 with TRBJ1-6, with D tentatively TRBD1 (5 bases). The sample was Tregs sorted from blood. The sequence derives from a middle-aged man in good health. CDR3 in DNA: TGTGCCAGCAGCTTTGGGACGGATAATTCACCCCTCCACTTT. Its protein product is CASSFGTDNSPLHF.